The 21 T cell receptor beta chains below all came from one sample that was sequenced in a study of T cell responses to AZD1222 COVID-19 vaccine. Clones were read by immunoSEQ multiplex PCR, and TCRdb kept only the in-frame ones, dropping some. The table lists 150,000 to 200,000 clones, just over 85% of them singletons. The material was peripheral blood, obtained 28 days after the second AZD1222 dose. The receptors derive from an adult who received the AZD1222 COVID-19 vaccine.

This clone was observed a single time. The chain uses TRBV29-1 and TRBJ2-2, with TRBD1 matching over 7 bases. The junction had 1 base not matched to a gene; V was cut back by 6 bases and J by 0 bases. This CDR3 comprises 13 residues. Germline CDR1 is SQVTM and CDR2 is ANQGSEA. CDR3 DNA: TGCAGCGTAGGACAGGCGAACACCGGGGAGCTGTTTTTT. It encodes CSVGQANTGELFF.

This clone was recorded only once. This chain links TRBV7-9 with TRBJ2-5; a possible D gene is TRBD2 (6 bases). Germline V gene sequence: CDR1 SEHNR, CDR2 FQNEAQ (reference sequence). The CDR3 sequence is 13 residues long. Trimming removed 3 bases at V and 1 base at J, with 6 bases between. CDR3 nucleotides: TGTGCCAGCAGCTTCGGGAGCCAAGAGACCCAGTACTTC. This gives the protein CASSFGSQETQYF. Using reference TRBV7-9 and TRBJ2-5 for the parts outside the CDR3, the full variable domain is DTGVSQNPRHKITKRGQNVTFRCDPISEHNRLYWYRQTLGQGPEFLTYFQNEAQLEKSRLLSDRFSAERPKGSFSTLEIQRTEQGDSAMYLCASSFGSQETQYFGPGTRLLVL.

This chain uses TRBV2 with TRBJ1-4; 8 bases are a match to TRBD1. Trimming cost V 1 base and J 7 bases; bases outside gene matches: 2. Germline V lookup: CDR1 SNHLY, CDR2 FYNNEI. The CDR3 has 14 amino acids. The CDR3 coding sequence is TGTGCCAGCAGTGAAGGCAGGGGGCTTGAAAAACTGTTTTTT. This gives the protein CASSEGRGLEKLFF.

This chain joins TRBV5-1 and TRBJ2-1; 10 bases are a match to TRBD1. V lost 0 bases, J lost 9 bases, and 6 bases stayed unmatched. From germline, CDR1 is SGHRS and CDR2 YFSETQ. The CDR3 is 15 amino acids. The CDR3 region is CASSLGDRGWGEQFF. CDR3 DNA: TGCGCCAGCAGCTTGGGGGACAGGGGATGGGGTGAGCAGTTCTTC.

This clone is a singleton in its sample. The chain combines TRBV29-1 with TRBJ1-2; D call uncertain. The CDR3 sequence is 13 residues long. Between the trimmed V and J ends, which lost 4 bases and 1 base, there was a span of 10 bases. CDR1 is SQVTM and CDR2 is ANQGSEA in the germline V gene. CDR3 residues: CSVAGRLNYGYTF. CDR3 DNA sequence: TGCAGCGTTGCGGGCCGACTTAACTATGGCTACACCTTC. Full variable domain (missing parts from reference TRBV29-1 and TRBJ1-2): SAVISQKPSRDICQRGTSLTIQCQVDSQVTMMFWYRQQPGQSLTLIATANQGSEATYESGFVIDKFPISRPNLTFSTLTVSNMSPEDSSIYLCSVAGRLNYGYTFGSGTRLTVV.

This clone was observed a single time. This sequence joins TRBV5-6 and TRBJ1-6; TRBD1 matches at 7 bases. The germline gives CDR1 SGHDT, CDR2 YYEEEE. With 1 base clipped from V and 6 bases from J, the junction kept 1 base outside the gene matches. CDR3 length: 14 amino acids. CDR3: CASSLYRGNSPLHF. CDR3 nucleotide sequence: TGTGCCAGCAGCTTGTACAGGGGTAATTCACCCCTCCACTTT.

To note about this clone: The sample contains more than one DNA sequence encoding this CDR3. V is TRBV29-1 and J is TRBJ2-7; D remains ambiguous. Trimming took off 6 bases at V and 2 bases at J, with 5 bases between the two ends. Germline-derived CDR1 and CDR2 are SQVTM and ANQGSEA. This CDR3 is 10 amino acids long. CDR3 bases: TGCAGCGTGGGCACCTACGAGCAGTACTTC. This codes for CSVGTYEQYF.

This clone was seen only a few times. DNA for the CDR3: TGCGCCAGCAGCTTGGAACCAGGGACCGGGGAGCTGTTTTTT. Amino acid sequence: CASSLEPGTGELFF. This rearrangement joins TRBV5-1 to TRBJ2-2, with D perhaps TRBD1 (5 bases). Germline-derived CDR1 and CDR2 are SGHRS and YFSETQ. The CDR3 is 14 residues long. Trimming pared 0 bases from V and 5 bases from J, leaving 8 bases between.

V is TRBV19 and J is TRBJ1-2; D remains ambiguous. The CDR3 totals 12 residues. CDR1 is LNHDA, CDR2 SQIVND, per germline (reference sequence). Deletions cut 3 bases from V and 4 bases from J, with 6 bases between. CDR3 loop: CASSMESYGYTF. The CDR3 coding sequence is TGTGCCAGTAGTATGGAAAGCTATGGCTACACCTTC.

The J gene is TRBJ2-7, the V gene TRBV10-1; the D gene could be TRBD1 or TRBD2 (5 bases each). The V end was cut by 6 bases, the J end by 1 base, with 16 bases between. The CDR3 is made up of 15 amino acids. The germline gives CDR1 WNHNN, CDR2 SYGVQD (reference sequence). The CDR3: CASSERTRDSYEQYF. As DNA, the CDR3 is TGCGCCAGCAGCGAGAGGACACGGGATTCCTACGAGCAGTACTTC.

The J gene is TRBJ1-1, the V gene TRBV15; D gene ambiguous. Trimming took off 0 bases at V and 3 bases at J, with 11 bases between the two ends. The CDR3 totals 15 residues. Germline V gene lookup returns CDR1 LNHNV and CDR2 YYDKDF (reference sequence). In DNA form, the CDR3 reads TGTGCCACCAGCAGAGATCCCAGTTTGTACACTGAAGCTTTCTTT. Translating gives CATSRDPSLYTEAFF.

The CDR3 DNA is TGTGCCTGGAGTGAAAAGAGCACGTACGGAAACACCATATATTTT. Translation gives CAWSEKSTYGNTIYF. The chain joins TRBV30 to TRBJ1-3; D gene ambiguous. The germline CDR1 and CDR2 sequences are GTSNPN and SVGIG (reference sequence). This CDR3 is built from 15 residues. Trimming left V 1 base short and J 4 bases short, with 14 bases between.

This rearrangement joins TRBV6-2 or TRBV6-3 to TRBJ2-7; 11 bases agree with TRBD2. This CDR3 is built from 15 residues. Trimming removed 5 bases from V and 5 bases from J; junction bases left unmatched: 8. Per germline, CDR1 MNHEY and CDR2 SVGEGT. DNA of the CDR3: TGTGCCAGCAGTCTGTTAGCGGGGGGGCAAGACGAGCAGTACTTC. Its protein product is CASSLLAGGQDEQYF.

The table lists this clone with a count of one. The chain recombines TRBV19 with TRBJ2-7; D possibly corresponds to TRBD1 (5 bases). Between the trimmed V and J ends, which lost 4 bases and 0 bases, there was a span of 13 bases. The CDR3 is 15 amino acids. The germline V gene encodes CDR1 LNHDA and CDR2 SQIVND (reference sequence). DNA of the CDR3: TGTGCCAGTAGTACGGTCTTGCAGGGCTCCTACGAGCAGTACTTC. This gives the protein CASSTVLQGSYEQYF.

This chain connects TRBV28 to TRBJ1-1, with D perhaps matching TRBD1 (5 bases). The CDR3 has 11 residues. V was trimmed by 7 bases and J by 10 bases, leaving 13 bases between them. CDR1 is MDHEN, CDR2 SYDVKM, per germline. For the CDR3, the DNA is TGTGCCAGCACCTCGGGGCCTATAGCTTTCTTT. Its protein product is CASTSGPIAFF.

The genes are TRBV19 and TRBJ1-5, with D possibly matching TRBD1 (5 bases). Germline V gene data show CDR1 as LNHDA and CDR2 as SQIVND (reference sequence). V was shortened by 4 bases and J by 0 bases, with 16 bases between the two germline ends. The CDR3 runs 17 residues. The CDR3: CASSTQNGAYSNQPQHF. The CDR3 nucleotides are TGTGCCAGTAGTACACAAAACGGGGCGTATAGCAATCAGCCCCAGCATTTT.

The rearrangement uses TRBV27 and TRBJ2-1; possible D gene TRBD2, 5 bases. Per germline, CDR1 MNHEY and CDR2 SMNVEV (reference sequence). The CDR3 has 14 residues. V lost 7 bases and J 2 bases, leaving 12 bases between the germline ends. The CDR3 DNA follows: TGTGCCAGCACTCCGGGGTCCACCTACAATGAGCAGTTCTTC. It specifies CASTPGSTYNEQFF.

V is TRBV6-4 and J is TRBJ1-1; D is unresolved. Germline CDR1 MRHNA, CDR2 SNTAGT. This CDR3 region has 14 residues. V was shortened by 2 bases and J by 4 bases, with 11 bases between the two germline ends. The DNA of the CDR3 is TGTGCCAGCAGTGACCGACAAGGGAGCACTGAAGCTTTCTTT. Protein sequence: CASSDRQGSTEAFF.

The chain couples TRBV19 to TRBJ2-3, with TRBD2 matching over 7 bases. With 2 bases clipped from V and 3 bases from J, the junction kept 8 bases outside the gene matches. CDR1 and CDR2 (germline): LNHDA, SQIVND (reference sequence). The CDR3 is 16 residues long. CDR3 in amino acids: CASSISAGLGTDTQYF. The CDR3 region has the DNA TGTGCCAGTAGTATATCAGCGGGGTTAGGGACAGATACGCAGTATTTT.

The chain links TRBV14 to TRBJ2-5; TRBD2 might be the D (7 bases). Germline loops: CDR1 SGHDN, CDR2 FVKESK. With 6 bases removed from V and 2 bases from J, the gap between germline ends came to 19 bases. The CDR3 loop spans 16 amino acids. The CDR3 DNA sequence: TGTGCCAGCAGGCTCCTCAGGGAGGGGGTACAAGAGACCCAGTACTTC. Translating it yields CASRLLREGVQETQYF.

This clone was counted a single time. The chain uses TRBV18 and TRBJ1-6; D not resolved. The germline V gene encodes CDR1 KGHSH and CDR2 LQKENI. Trimming removed 3 bases from V and 8 bases from J, with 20 bases in between. The CDR3 extends over 17 amino acids. CDR3 in DNA: TGTGCCAGCTCACCGAACAATCTTGGCCATTGGGATTCACCCCTCCACTTT. This sequence encodes CASSPNNLGHWDSPLHF.